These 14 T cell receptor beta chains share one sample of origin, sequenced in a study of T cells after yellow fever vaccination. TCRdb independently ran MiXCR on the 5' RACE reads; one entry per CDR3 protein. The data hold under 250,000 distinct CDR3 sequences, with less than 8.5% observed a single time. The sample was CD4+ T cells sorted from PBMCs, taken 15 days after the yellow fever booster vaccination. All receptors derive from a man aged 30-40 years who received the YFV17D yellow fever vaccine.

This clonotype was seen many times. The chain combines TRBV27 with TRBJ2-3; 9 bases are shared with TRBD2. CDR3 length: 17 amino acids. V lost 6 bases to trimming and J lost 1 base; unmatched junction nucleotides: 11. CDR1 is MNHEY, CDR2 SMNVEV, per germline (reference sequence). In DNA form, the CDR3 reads TGTGCCAGCAGCCCCAGGTTCCTAGCGGGGCGCACAGATACGCAGTATTTT. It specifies CASSPRFLAGRTDTQYF.

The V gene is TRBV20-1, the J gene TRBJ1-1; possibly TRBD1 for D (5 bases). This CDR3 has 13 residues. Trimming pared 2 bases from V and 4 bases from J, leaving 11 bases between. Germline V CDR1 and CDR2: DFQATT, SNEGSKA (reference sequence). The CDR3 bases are TGCAGTGCTAGAAGGCTACAGGTCACTGAAGCTTTCTTT. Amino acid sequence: CSARRLQVTEAFF.

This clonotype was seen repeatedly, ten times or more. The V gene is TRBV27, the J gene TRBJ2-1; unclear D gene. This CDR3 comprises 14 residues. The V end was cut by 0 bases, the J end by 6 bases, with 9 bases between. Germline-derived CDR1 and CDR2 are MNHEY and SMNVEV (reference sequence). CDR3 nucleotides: TGTGCCAGCAGTTTATCAGGCGTCCCCAATGAGCAGTTCTTC. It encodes CASSLSGVPNEQFF.

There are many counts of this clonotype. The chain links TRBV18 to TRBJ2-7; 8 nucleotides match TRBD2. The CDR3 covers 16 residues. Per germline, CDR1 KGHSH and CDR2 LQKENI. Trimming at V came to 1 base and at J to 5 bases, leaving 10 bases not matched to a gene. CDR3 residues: CASSPLPDGRVDEQYF. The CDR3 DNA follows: TGTGCCAGCTCACCACTGCCGGACGGGAGGGTAGACGAGCAGTACTTC.

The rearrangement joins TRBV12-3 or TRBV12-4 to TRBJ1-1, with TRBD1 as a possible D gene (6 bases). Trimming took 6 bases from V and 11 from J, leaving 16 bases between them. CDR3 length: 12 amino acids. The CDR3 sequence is CASSNRASEAFF. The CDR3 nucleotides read TGTGCCAGCAGCAACAGGGCCTCGGAGGCTTTCTTT.

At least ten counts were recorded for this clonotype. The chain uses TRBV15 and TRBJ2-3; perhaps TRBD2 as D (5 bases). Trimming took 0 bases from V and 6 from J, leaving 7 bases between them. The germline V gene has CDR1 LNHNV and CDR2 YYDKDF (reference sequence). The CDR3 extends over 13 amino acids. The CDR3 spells CATSRDRRDTQYF. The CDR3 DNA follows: TGTGCCACCAGCAGAGATAGGAGGGATACGCAGTATTTT.

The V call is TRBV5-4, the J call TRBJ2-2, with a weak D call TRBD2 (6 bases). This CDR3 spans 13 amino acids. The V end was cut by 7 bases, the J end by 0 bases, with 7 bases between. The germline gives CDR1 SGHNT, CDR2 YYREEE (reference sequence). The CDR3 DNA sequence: TGTGCCAGCGGGGAGGCGAACACCGGGGAGCTGTTTTTT. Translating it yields CASGEANTGELFF.

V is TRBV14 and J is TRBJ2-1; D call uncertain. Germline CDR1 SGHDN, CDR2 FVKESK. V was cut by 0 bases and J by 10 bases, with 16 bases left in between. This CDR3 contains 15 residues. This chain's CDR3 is CASSQDRHFGVEQFF. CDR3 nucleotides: TGTGCCAGCAGCCAAGATCGTCACTTTGGGGTAGAGCAGTTCTTC.

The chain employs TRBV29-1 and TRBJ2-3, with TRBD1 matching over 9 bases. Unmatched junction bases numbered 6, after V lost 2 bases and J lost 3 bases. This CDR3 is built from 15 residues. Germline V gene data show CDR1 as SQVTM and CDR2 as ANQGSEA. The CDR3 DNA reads TGCAGCGTTGAACTTGGACAGGGGAGTACAGATACGCAGTATTTT. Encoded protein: CSVELGQGSTDTQYF.

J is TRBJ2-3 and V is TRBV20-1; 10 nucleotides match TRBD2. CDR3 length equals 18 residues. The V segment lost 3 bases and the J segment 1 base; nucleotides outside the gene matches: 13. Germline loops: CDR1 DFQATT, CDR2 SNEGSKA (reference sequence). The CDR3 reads CSASYFSGRLGGTDTQYF. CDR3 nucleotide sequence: TGCAGTGCTAGTTATTTTAGCGGGAGGTTGGGAGGCACAGATACGCAGTATTTT.

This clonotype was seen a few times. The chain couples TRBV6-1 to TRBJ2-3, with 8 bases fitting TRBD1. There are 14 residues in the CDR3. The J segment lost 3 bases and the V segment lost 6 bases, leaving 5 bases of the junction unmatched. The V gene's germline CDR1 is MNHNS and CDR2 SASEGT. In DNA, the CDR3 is TGTGCCAGCAGAAAGACAGGGGCGACAGATACGCAGTATTTT. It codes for CASRKTGATDTQYF.

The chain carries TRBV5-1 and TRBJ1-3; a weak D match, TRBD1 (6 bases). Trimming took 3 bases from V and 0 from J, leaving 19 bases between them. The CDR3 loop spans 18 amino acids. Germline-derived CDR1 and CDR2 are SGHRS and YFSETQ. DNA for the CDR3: TGCGCCAGCAGCTCGACCGGGGGCAGGAGTCTCTCTGGAAACACCATATATTTT. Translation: CASSSTGGRSLSGNTIYF.

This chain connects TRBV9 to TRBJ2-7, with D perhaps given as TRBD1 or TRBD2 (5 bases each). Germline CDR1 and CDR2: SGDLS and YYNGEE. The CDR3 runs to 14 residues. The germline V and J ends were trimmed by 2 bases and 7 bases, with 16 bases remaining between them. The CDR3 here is CASSVNSGPSEQYF. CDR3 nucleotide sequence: TGTGCCAGCAGCGTCAATTCGGGGCCCTCAGAGCAGTACTTC.

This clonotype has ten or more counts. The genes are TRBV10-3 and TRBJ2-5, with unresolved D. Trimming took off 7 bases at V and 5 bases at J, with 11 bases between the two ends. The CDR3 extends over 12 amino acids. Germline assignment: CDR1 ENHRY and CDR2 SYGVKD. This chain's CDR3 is CAIKDLGETQYF. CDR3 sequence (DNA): TGTGCCATCAAGGACCTTGGGGAGACCCAGTACTTC.